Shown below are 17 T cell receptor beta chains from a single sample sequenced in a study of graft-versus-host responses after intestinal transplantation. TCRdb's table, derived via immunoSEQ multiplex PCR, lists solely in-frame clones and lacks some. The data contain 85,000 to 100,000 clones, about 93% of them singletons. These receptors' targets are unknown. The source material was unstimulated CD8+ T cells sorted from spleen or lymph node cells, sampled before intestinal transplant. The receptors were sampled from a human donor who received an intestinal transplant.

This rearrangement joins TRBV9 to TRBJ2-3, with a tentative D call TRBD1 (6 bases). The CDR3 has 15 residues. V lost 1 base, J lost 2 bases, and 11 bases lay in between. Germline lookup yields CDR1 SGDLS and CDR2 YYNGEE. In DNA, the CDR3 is TGTGCCAGCAGCGTATTCGGACAGTACACAGATACGCAGTATTTT. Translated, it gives CASSVFGQYTDTQYF.

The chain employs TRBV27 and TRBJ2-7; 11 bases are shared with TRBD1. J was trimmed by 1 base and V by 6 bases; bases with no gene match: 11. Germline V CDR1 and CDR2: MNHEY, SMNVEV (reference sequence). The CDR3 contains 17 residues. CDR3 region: CASRRDRGGGSSYEQYF. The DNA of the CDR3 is TGTGCCAGCAGACGGGACAGGGGGGGAGGATCATCCTACGAGCAGTACTTC.

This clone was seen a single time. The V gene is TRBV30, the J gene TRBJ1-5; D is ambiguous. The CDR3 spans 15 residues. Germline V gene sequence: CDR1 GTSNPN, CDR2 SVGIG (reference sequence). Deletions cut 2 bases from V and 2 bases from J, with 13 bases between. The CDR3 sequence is CAWSSGYNGNQPQHF. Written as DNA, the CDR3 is TGTGCCTGGAGTTCGGGGTATAACGGCAATCAGCCCCAGCATTTT.

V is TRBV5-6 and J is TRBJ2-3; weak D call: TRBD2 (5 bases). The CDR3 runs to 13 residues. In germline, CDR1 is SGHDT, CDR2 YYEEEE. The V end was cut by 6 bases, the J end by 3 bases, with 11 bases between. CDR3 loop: CASIGVATDTQYF. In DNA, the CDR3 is TGTGCCAGCATCGGGGTGGCAACAGATACGCAGTATTTT.

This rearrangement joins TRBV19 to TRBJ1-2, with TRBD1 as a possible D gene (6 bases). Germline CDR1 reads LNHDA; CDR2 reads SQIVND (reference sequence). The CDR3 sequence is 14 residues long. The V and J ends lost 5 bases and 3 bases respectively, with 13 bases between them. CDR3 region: CASSPGAGDYGYTF. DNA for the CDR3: TGTGCCAGTAGTCCCGGGGCAGGGGACTATGGCTACACCTTC.

The CDR3 DNA reads TGCGCCAGCAGCCAAACGGGGGGGAACACTGAAGCTTTCTTT. Translating it yields CASSQTGGNTEAFF. The chain carries TRBV4-3 and TRBJ1-1; a weak D match, TRBD1 (5 bases). The V end lost 2 bases, the J end lost 1 base, and 8 bases lay between the germline ends. The CDR3 length is 14 residues. CDR1 and CDR2 (germline): LGHNA, YSLEER.

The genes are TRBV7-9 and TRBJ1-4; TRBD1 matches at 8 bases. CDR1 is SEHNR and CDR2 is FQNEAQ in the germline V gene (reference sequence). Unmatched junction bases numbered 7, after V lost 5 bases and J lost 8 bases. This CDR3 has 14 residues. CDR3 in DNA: TGTGCCAGCAGCGAAGGACAGGGTCTGGAAAAACTGTTTTTT. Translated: CASSEGQGLEKLFF.

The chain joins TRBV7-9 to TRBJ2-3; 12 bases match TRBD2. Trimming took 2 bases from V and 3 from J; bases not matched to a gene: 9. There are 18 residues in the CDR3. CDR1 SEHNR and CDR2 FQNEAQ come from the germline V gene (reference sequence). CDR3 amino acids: CASSLNNLAGGPTDTQYF. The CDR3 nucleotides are TGTGCCAGCAGCTTAAATAACCTAGCGGGGGGGCCGACAGATACGCAGTATTTT. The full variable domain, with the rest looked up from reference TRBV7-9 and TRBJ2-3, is DTGVSQNPRHKITKRGQNVTFRCDPISEHNRLYWYRQTLGQGPEFLTYFQNEAQLEKSRLLSDRFSAERPKGSFSTLEIQRTEQGDSAMYLCASSLNNLAGGPTDTQYFGPGTRLTVL.

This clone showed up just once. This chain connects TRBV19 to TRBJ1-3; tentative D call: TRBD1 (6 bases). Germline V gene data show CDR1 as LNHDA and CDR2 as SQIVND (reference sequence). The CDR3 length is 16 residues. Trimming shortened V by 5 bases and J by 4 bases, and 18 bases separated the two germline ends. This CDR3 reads CASSVRDMDWGNTIYF. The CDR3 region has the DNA TGTGCCAGTAGTGTCCGGGACATGGATTGGGGAAACACCATATATTTT.

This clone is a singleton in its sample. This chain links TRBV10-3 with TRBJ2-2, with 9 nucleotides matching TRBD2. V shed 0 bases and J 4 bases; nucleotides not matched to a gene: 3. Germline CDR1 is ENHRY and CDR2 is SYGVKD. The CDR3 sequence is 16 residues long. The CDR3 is CAISESLAGSTGELFF. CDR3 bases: TGTGCCATCAGTGAGTCTCTAGCGGGGAGCACCGGGGAGCTGTTTTTT.

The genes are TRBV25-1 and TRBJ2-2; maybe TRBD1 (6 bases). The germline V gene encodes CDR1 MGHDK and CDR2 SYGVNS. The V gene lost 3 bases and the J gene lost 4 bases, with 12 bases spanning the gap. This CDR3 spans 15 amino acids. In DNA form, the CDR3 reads TGTGCCAGCAGTGACCAGGGGTATTCCACCGGGGAGCTGTTTTTT. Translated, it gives CASSDQGYSTGELFF. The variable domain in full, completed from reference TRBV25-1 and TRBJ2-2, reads EADIYQTPRYLVIGTGKKITLECSQTMGHDKMYWYQQDPGMELHLIHYSYGVNSTEKGDLSSESTVSRIRTEHFPLTLESARPSHTSQYLCASSDQGYSTGELFFGEGSRLTVL.

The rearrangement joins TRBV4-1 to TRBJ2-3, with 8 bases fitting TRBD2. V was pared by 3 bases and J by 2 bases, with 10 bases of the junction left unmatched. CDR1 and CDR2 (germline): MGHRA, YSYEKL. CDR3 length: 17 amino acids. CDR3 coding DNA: TGCGCCAGCAGCCACCCTCGGGAGGGGGGGCCCACAGATACGCAGTATTTT. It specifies CASSHPREGGPTDTQYF.

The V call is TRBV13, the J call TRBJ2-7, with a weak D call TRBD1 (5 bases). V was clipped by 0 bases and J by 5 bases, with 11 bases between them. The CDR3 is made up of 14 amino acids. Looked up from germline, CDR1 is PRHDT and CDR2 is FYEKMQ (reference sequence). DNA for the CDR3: TGTGCCAGCAGCTTAGGACAGGTGGACGACGAGCAGTACTTC. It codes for CASSLGQVDDEQYF.

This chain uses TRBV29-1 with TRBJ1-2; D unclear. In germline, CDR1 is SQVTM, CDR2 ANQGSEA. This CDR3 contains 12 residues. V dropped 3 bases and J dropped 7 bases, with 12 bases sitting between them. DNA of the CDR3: TGCAGCGTTGACGAGCCTATTGGTGGCTACACCTTC. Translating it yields CSVDEPIGGYTF.

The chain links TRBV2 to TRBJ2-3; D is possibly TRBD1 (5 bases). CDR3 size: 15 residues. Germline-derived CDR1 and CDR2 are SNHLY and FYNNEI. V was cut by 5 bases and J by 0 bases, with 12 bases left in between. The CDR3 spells CASSLKGWSTDTQYF. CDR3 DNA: TGTGCCAGCAGTCTAAAGGGGTGGAGCACAGATACGCAGTATTTT.

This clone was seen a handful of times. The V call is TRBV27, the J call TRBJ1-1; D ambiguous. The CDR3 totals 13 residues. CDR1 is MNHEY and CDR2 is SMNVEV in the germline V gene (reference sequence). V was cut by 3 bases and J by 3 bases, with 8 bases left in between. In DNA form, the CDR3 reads TGTGCCAGCAGTTTGGGAGCGGACACTGAAGCTTTCTTT. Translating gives CASSLGADTEAFF.

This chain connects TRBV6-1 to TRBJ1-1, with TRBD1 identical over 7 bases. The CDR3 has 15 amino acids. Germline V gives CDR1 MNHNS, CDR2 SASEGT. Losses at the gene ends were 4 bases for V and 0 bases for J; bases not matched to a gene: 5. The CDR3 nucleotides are TGTGCCAGCAGTGGATGGACAGGAATGAACACTGAAGCTTTCTTT. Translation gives CASSGWTGMNTEAFF.